This TCR beta chain stems from a study of T cells in Graves' hyperthyroidism and ophthalmopathy. Amplification yielded TCR beta CDR3 regions, with RNA transcripts as the source. The HTBI primer set drove a first-round RT-PCR of the TCR CDR3. MiXCR, run by TCRdb on the multiplex PCR reads, gives a single entry per CDR3 protein. The table shows about 98,000 distinct CDR3 sequences, with approximately 39% occurring only once. This clonotype was recorded at least ten times. V trimming: 3 bases; J trimming: 1 base; junction bases outside the gene matches: 5. This CDR3 spans 17 amino acids. Germline V gives CDR1 LNHDA, CDR2 SQIVND (reference sequence). Patients aged 18 to 65 with hyperthyroidism were newly diagnosed, with duration under 2 months. Uncontrolled infection, other autoimmune disease, pregnancy or lactation led to exclusion.

The sequence was collected from a woman in her thirties with Graves' hyperthyroidism. The chain carries TRBV19 and TRBJ2-2, with 10 bases matching TRBD2. Sequenced: peripheral blood or thyroid tissue (not recorded which). CDR3 residues: CASSIGRTSGNTGELFF. The CDR3 region has the DNA TGTGCCAGTAGTATCGGACGGACTAGCGGGAACACCGGGGAGCTGTTTTTT.